Listed below are T cell receptor beta chains from one sample, sequenced in a study of neurological immune-mediated disorders. TCRdb ran MiXCR on the 5' RACE reads and lists one entry per CDR3 protein. This sample yields around 30,000 distinct CDR3 sequences, of which more than 2% are seen a single time; around 2% belongs to the top ten. The sample was PBMCs. The receptor set was obtained from a woman aged 45-60 years with multiple sclerosis. The CDR3 runs from the conserved cysteine through the conserved F or W. Each record gives: CDR3 length, clone size, V gene, J gene, D gene, CDR3 DNA, CDR3 protein. The D gene is left open where the match is weak. The size entry is marked missing in some rows and otherwise reads once, few, many or a size class.

len: 17; abundance: NA; v_gene: TRBV9; j_gene: TRBJ2-2; d_gene: TRBD1; CDR3nt: TGTGCCAGCAGCGTAGCTCCGGCGGACAGGGTGGCCGGGGAGCTGTTTTTT; CDR3aa: CASSVAPADRVAGELFF
len: 14; abundance: many; v_gene: TRBV12-3/TRBV12-4; j_gene: TRBJ2-1; d_gene: NA; CDR3nt: TGTGCCAGCAGTGGTCGGGTAGGCTACAATGAGCAGTTCTTC; CDR3aa: CASSGRVGYNEQFF
len: 15; abundance: few; v_gene: TRBV6-5; j_gene: TRBJ2-3; d_gene: NA; CDR3nt: TGTGCCAGCAGTTACGGTGGCGTTAGCACAGATACGCAGTATTTT; CDR3aa: CASSYGGVSTDTQYF
len: 17; abundance: many; v_gene: TRBV7-6; j_gene: TRBJ1-4; d_gene: TRBD1; CDR3nt: TGTGCCAGCAGCTTAGTCGGACAGGGCCGTTCTAATGAAAAACTGTTTTTT; CDR3aa: CASSLVGQGRSNEKLFF
len: 18; abundance: medium-sized; v_gene: TRBV7-2; j_gene: TRBJ2-6; d_gene: NA; CDR3nt: TGTGCCAGCAGCTTAGATGGAGGGGGCGCGTCTGGGGCCAACGTCCTGACTTTC; CDR3aa: CASSLDGGGASGANVLTF
len: 16; abundance: many; v_gene: TRBV3-1; j_gene: TRBJ2-1; d_gene: TRBD2; CDR3nt: TGTGCCAGCAGTGGACTAGCGGTTAGCTCCTACAATGAGCAGTTCTTC; CDR3aa: CASSGLAVSSYNEQFF
len: 15; abundance: NA; v_gene: TRBV7-8; j_gene: TRBJ2-3; d_gene: NA; CDR3nt: TGTGCCAGCAGCTACGCTTCGGGGGCGGCGGATACGCAGTATTTT; CDR3aa: CASSYASGAADTQYF
len: 11; abundance: NA; v_gene: TRBV6-5; j_gene: TRBJ2-7; d_gene: TRBD1; CDR3nt: TGTGCCAGCCGCAGGGGGCGCGAGCAGTACTTC; CDR3aa: CASRRGREQYF
len: 12; abundance: many; v_gene: TRBV20-1; j_gene: TRBJ1-3; d_gene: NA; CDR3nt: TGCAGTGCTAGAGAGCGTGGAAACACCATATATTTT; CDR3aa: CSARERGNTIYF
len: 14; abundance: NA; v_gene: TRBV12-3/TRBV12-4; j_gene: TRBJ1-5; d_gene: NA; CDR3nt: TGTGCCAGCAGTTTAGGGGGGGCCAATCAGCCCCAGCATTTT; CDR3aa: CASSLGGANQPQHF
len: 18; abundance: NA; v_gene: TRBV14; j_gene: TRBJ2-7; d_gene: TRBD2; CDR3nt: TGTGCCAGCAGCCGCAACCTCCCGGCGACTAGCGGGAGCTACGAGCAGTACTTC; CDR3aa: CASSRNLPATSGSYEQYF
len: 12; abundance: many; v_gene: TRBV10-3; j_gene: TRBJ2-5; d_gene: NA; CDR3nt: TGTGCCACAACAGGGTTGGGAGAGACCCAGTACTTC; CDR3aa: CATTGLGETQYF
len: 15; abundance: NA; v_gene: TRBV10-3; j_gene: TRBJ2-7; d_gene: NA; CDR3nt: TGTGCCATCAGTCCCGGCGGGATATCACCCTACGAGCAGTACTTC; CDR3aa: CAISPGGISPYEQYF
len: 11; abundance: many; v_gene: TRBV20-1; j_gene: TRBJ2-5; d_gene: NA; CDR3nt: TGCAGTGCTAGAGTACCCCCCGCCCAGTACTTC; CDR3aa: CSARVPPAQYF
len: 14; abundance: many; v_gene: TRBV29-1; j_gene: TRBJ2-1; d_gene: NA; CDR3nt: TGCAGCGGGGAAGGACAGCTATCCTACAATGAGCAGTTCTTC; CDR3aa: CSGEGQLSYNEQFF
len: 11; abundance: many; v_gene: TRBV7-2; j_gene: TRBJ2-7; d_gene: NA; CDR3nt: TGTGCCAGCAGCACGTATTACGAGCAGTACTTC; CDR3aa: CASSTYYEQYF
len: 12; abundance: many; v_gene: TRBV20-1; j_gene: TRBJ2-7; d_gene: NA; CDR3nt: TGCAGTGCTAGGCTGGGGGGCTACGAGCAGTACTTC; CDR3aa: CSARLGGYEQYF
len: 11; abundance: many; v_gene: TRBV20-1; j_gene: TRBJ2-1; d_gene: NA; CDR3nt: TGCAGTGCTAGCCTCCTGAATGAGCAGTTCTTC; CDR3aa: CSASLLNEQFF
len: 15; abundance: many; v_gene: TRBV20-1; j_gene: TRBJ1-5; d_gene: NA; CDR3nt: TGCAGTGTCAGAGGGCAGGGAGGGAGCAATCAGCCCCAGAATTTT; CDR3aa: CSVRGQGGSNQPQNF
len: 14; abundance: many; v_gene: TRBV11-2; j_gene: TRBJ1-2; d_gene: NA; CDR3nt: TGTGCCAGCAGCTTAGGAGACCAAAACTATGGCTACACCTTC; CDR3aa: CASSLGDQNYGYTF
len: 13; abundance: many; v_gene: TRBV20-1; j_gene: TRBJ2-1; d_gene: TRBD1; CDR3nt: TGCAGTGCTAGCCTGGACAGGTTGGATGAGCAGTTCTTC; CDR3aa: CSASLDRLDEQFF
len: 12; abundance: many; v_gene: TRBV29-1; j_gene: TRBJ1-2; d_gene: TRBD1; CDR3nt: TGCAGCGTTGAAGACAGGGGGCGCGGCTACACCTTC; CDR3aa: CSVEDRGRGYTF
len: 14; abundance: few; v_gene: TRBV5-6; j_gene: TRBJ2-7; d_gene: NA; CDR3nt: TGTGCCAGCAGCGTAGGAGGGTCCCGTTACGAGCAGTACTTC; CDR3aa: CASSVGGSRYEQYF
len: 13; abundance: many; v_gene: TRBV7-8; j_gene: TRBJ1-2; d_gene: NA; CDR3nt: TGTGCCAGCAGCTTAGGGGTCGTAAGCGGCTACACCTTC; CDR3aa: CASSLGVVSGYTF
len: 15; abundance: many; v_gene: TRBV27; j_gene: TRBJ2-7; d_gene: NA; CDR3nt: TGTGCCAGCAGTTTATCGCCCGGTTGGGACTACGAGCAGTACTTC; CDR3aa: CASSLSPGWDYEQYF
len: 13; abundance: NA; v_gene: TRBV20-1; j_gene: TRBJ2-5; d_gene: NA; CDR3nt: TGCAGTGCTAGCCCGGCTGTTCAAGAGACCCAGTACTTC; CDR3aa: CSASPAVQETQYF
len: 16; abundance: many; v_gene: TRBV7-2; j_gene: TRBJ1-1; d_gene: TRBD1; CDR3nt: TGTGCCAGCAGCGTCGGGTCCGGGACAGGGGTGGGTGAAGCTTTCTTT; CDR3aa: CASSVGSGTGVGEAFF
len: 14; abundance: few; v_gene: TRBV5-1; j_gene: TRBJ2-7; d_gene: NA; CDR3nt: TGCGCCAGCAGCTTGGAACCGAAGACCTACGAGCAGTACTTC; CDR3aa: CASSLEPKTYEQYF
len: 15; abundance: many; v_gene: TRBV5-1; j_gene: TRBJ2-6; d_gene: NA; CDR3nt: TGCGCCAGCAGCTTAGGGGGACCTGGGGCCAACGTCCTGACTTTC; CDR3aa: CASSLGGPGANVLTF
len: 16; abundance: many; v_gene: TRBV9; j_gene: TRBJ2-7; d_gene: NA; CDR3nt: TGTGCCAGCAGCGTAGGCATGGGATCCCGCTCCTACGAGCAGTACTTC; CDR3aa: CASSVGMGSRSYEQYF
len: 15; abundance: many; v_gene: TRBV5-1; j_gene: TRBJ1-4; d_gene: NA; CDR3nt: TGCGCCAGCAGCTTCCGGACGGGAACTAATGAAAAACTGTTTTTT; CDR3aa: CASSFRTGTNEKLFF
len: 12; abundance: NA; v_gene: TRBV7-8; j_gene: TRBJ1-3; d_gene: NA; CDR3nt: TGTGCCAGCAGCCCAAGTCTAGACACCATATATTTT; CDR3aa: CASSPSLDTIYF
len: 12; abundance: many; v_gene: TRBV7-2; j_gene: TRBJ2-7; d_gene: NA; CDR3nt: TGTGCCAGCAGCTTAAGTGGCTACGAGCAGTACTTC; CDR3aa: CASSLSGYEQYF
len: 15; abundance: many; v_gene: TRBV7-9; j_gene: TRBJ1-2; d_gene: NA; CDR3nt: TGTGCCAGCAGCCAGACGGGGGTTCGGTACTATGGCTACACCTTC; CDR3aa: CASSQTGVRYYGYTF
len: 14; abundance: many; v_gene: TRBV20-1; j_gene: TRBJ1-6; d_gene: TRBD1; CDR3nt: TGCAGTGCTAGAGTGAGGACAGGGGATTCACCCCTCCACTTT; CDR3aa: CSARVRTGDSPLHF
len: 16; abundance: many; v_gene: TRBV4-1; j_gene: TRBJ1-1; d_gene: NA; CDR3nt: TGCGCCAGCAGCCACTCCTCCGTACCAAAAAACACTGAAGCTTTCTTT; CDR3aa: CASSHSSVPKNTEAFF
len: 18; abundance: NA; v_gene: TRBV20-1; j_gene: TRBJ2-6; d_gene: TRBD2; CDR3nt: TGCAGTGCTACAGTTACTAGCGGGAGACTCTCTGGGGCCAACGTCCTGACTTTC; CDR3aa: CSATVTSGRLSGANVLTF
len: 14; abundance: many; v_gene: TRBV20-1; j_gene: TRBJ2-1; d_gene: NA; CDR3nt: TGCAGTGTATTCACCGAAAGCTCCTACAATGAGCAGTTCTTC; CDR3aa: CSVFTESSYNEQFF
len: 15; abundance: many; v_gene: TRBV5-1; j_gene: TRBJ2-3; d_gene: TRBD2; CDR3nt: TGCGCCAGCAGCGTAGGGACTAGCGGGAGAGATACGCAGTATTTT; CDR3aa: CASSVGTSGRDTQYF
len: 13; abundance: many; v_gene: TRBV29-1; j_gene: TRBJ2-7; d_gene: TRBD2; CDR3nt: TGCAGCGTTGGTAGCGGGAGGGCCCCCGAGCAGTACTTC; CDR3aa: CSVGSGRAPEQYF
len: 15; abundance: many; v_gene: TRBV12-3/TRBV12-4; j_gene: TRBJ1-5; d_gene: TRBD1; CDR3nt: TGTGCCAGCACCCCGGGACAGGACGACAATCAGCCCCAGCATTTT; CDR3aa: CASTPGQDDNQPQHF
len: 11; abundance: many; v_gene: TRBV20-1; j_gene: TRBJ2-1; d_gene: NA; CDR3nt: TGCAGTGCTCTCGACAGTAATGAGCAGTTCTTC; CDR3aa: CSALDSNEQFF
len: 13; abundance: many; v_gene: TRBV5-1; j_gene: TRBJ2-4; d_gene: TRBD2; CDR3nt: TGCGCCAGCCGCCCCGGGGGGGGTGACATTCAGTACTTC; CDR3aa: CASRPGGGDIQYF
len: 13; abundance: many; v_gene: TRBV5-1; j_gene: TRBJ2-5; d_gene: NA; CDR3nt: TGCGCCAGCAGCGGGACGACACGGGAGACCCAGTACTTC; CDR3aa: CASSGTTRETQYF
len: 15; abundance: medium-sized; v_gene: TRBV10-3; j_gene: TRBJ2-7; d_gene: NA; CDR3nt: TGTGCCATCGGGCTAGACAGGACCCTCTCCTACGAGCAGTACTTC; CDR3aa: CAIGLDRTLSYEQYF
len: 13; abundance: few; v_gene: TRBV11-1; j_gene: TRBJ2-7; d_gene: TRBD2; CDR3nt: TGTGCCAGCAGCTCATTCGGGAGGAAAGAGCAGTACTTC; CDR3aa: CASSSFGRKEQYF
len: 18; abundance: many; v_gene: TRBV7-8; j_gene: TRBJ1-5; d_gene: NA; CDR3nt: TGTGCCAGCAGCTTAGATCCGACGTCTGGCATGCGCAATCAGCCCCAGCATTTT; CDR3aa: CASSLDPTSGMRNQPQHF
len: 15; abundance: medium-sized; v_gene: TRBV5-6; j_gene: TRBJ2-1; d_gene: TRBD1; CDR3nt: TGTGCCAGCAGCGGTGTCGGACAGGTCAACGGTTCGCCGTTCTTC; CDR3aa: CASSGVGQVNGSPFF
len: 14; abundance: many; v_gene: TRBV6-1; j_gene: TRBJ2-1; d_gene: NA; CDR3nt: TGTGCCAGCAGTGTGGGGGGCCCCTACAATGAGCAGTTCTTC; CDR3aa: CASSVGGPYNEQFF
len: 14; abundance: many; v_gene: TRBV18; j_gene: TRBJ1-1; d_gene: NA; CDR3nt: TGTGCCAGCTCACCCATGGACAAAAACACTGAAGCTTTCTTT; CDR3aa: CASSPMDKNTEAFF
len: 13; abundance: many; v_gene: TRBV29-1; j_gene: TRBJ2-2; d_gene: NA; CDR3nt: TGCAGCGCACTAGTTATGAACACCGGGGAGCTGTTTTTT; CDR3aa: CSALVMNTGELFF
len: 13; abundance: many; v_gene: TRBV5-1; j_gene: TRBJ1-2; d_gene: NA; CDR3nt: TGCGCCAGCAGCTTGGACAGTCTTTATGGCTACACCTTC; CDR3aa: CASSLDSLYGYTF
len: 15; abundance: many; v_gene: TRBV3-1; j_gene: TRBJ2-7; d_gene: TRBD2; CDR3nt: TGTGCCAGCAGCCAAGCGTTGAGCGGGGCCTACGAGCAGTACTTC; CDR3aa: CASSQALSGAYEQYF
len: 16; abundance: many; v_gene: TRBV5-1; j_gene: TRBJ2-2; d_gene: NA; CDR3nt: TGCGCCAGCAACCGGAGGGACGGGAGAGGTACCGGGGAGCTGTTTTTT; CDR3aa: CASNRRDGRGTGELFF
len: 14; abundance: many; v_gene: TRBV5-1; j_gene: TRBJ1-2; d_gene: NA; CDR3nt: TGCGCCAGCAGCATGGAACAGGCTTTATTGGGCTACACCTTC; CDR3aa: CASSMEQALLGYTF
len: 16; abundance: many; v_gene: TRBV7-2; j_gene: TRBJ2-3; d_gene: TRBD1; CDR3nt: TGTGCCAGCAGCTTAGATTTGACGGGACAGACAGATACGCAGTATTTT; CDR3aa: CASSLDLTGQTDTQYF
len: 17; abundance: many; v_gene: TRBV6-2/TRBV6-3; j_gene: TRBJ2-3; d_gene: TRBD1; CDR3nt: TGTGCCAGCAGTACAGGGGGCTACGGTGGATCGAAAGATACGCAGTATTTT; CDR3aa: CASSTGGYGGSKDTQYF
len: 14; abundance: many; v_gene: TRBV5-5; j_gene: TRBJ2-7; d_gene: TRBD1; CDR3nt: TGTGCCAGCAGTCTACAACAGGGGACATACGAGCAGTACTTC; CDR3aa: CASSLQQGTYEQYF